A single sample gave rise to the 32 T cell receptor beta chains below, sequenced in a study of control samples from healthy donors and cancer patients. Here immunoSEQ multiplex PCR was the method, and the copy in TCRdb shows in-frame clones only, minus some. The sample has about 120,000 clones, nearly 95% seen once. Material: blood. These TCRs come from a man aged 30-40 years in good health.

The V and J genes are TRBV11-2 and TRBJ1-5; no definite D call. Germline lookup yields CDR1 SGHAT and CDR2 FQNNGV. There are 15 residues in the CDR3. The germline V and J ends were trimmed by 1 base and 6 bases, with 13 bases remaining between them. Here the CDR3 reads CASSLAPGRFQPQHF. The CDR3 nucleotides are TGTGCCAGCAGCTTAGCCCCCGGGAGGTTTCAGCCCCAGCATTTT.

This clone was seen a handful of times. The J gene is TRBJ1-5, the V gene TRBV2; 8 nucleotides match TRBD1. V lost 8 bases, J lost 6 bases, and 6 bases stayed unmatched. The CDR3 extends over 13 amino acids. The germline V gene has CDR1 SNHLY and CDR2 FYNNEI. This CDR3 is CASAGQVLQPQHF. The CDR3 nucleotides are TGTGCCAGCGCGGGACAGGTCCTTCAGCCCCAGCATTTT.

This sequence joins TRBV12-3 or TRBV12-4 and TRBJ1-2; D uncertain. The V and J ends lost 5 bases and 3 bases respectively, with 10 bases between them. CDR3 length equals 13 residues. The CDR3 nucleotides are TGTGCCAGCAGTCGAAGACGAGACTATGGCTACACCTTC. The encoded protein is CASSRRRDYGYTF.

The rearrangement links TRBV12-5 to TRBJ1-5, with a possible D match to TRBD1 (6 bases). CDR1 is LGHNT, CDR2 FRNRAP, per germline. V lost 7 bases and J 7 bases, leaving 20 bases between the germline ends. This CDR3 comprises 15 residues. Here the CDR3 DNA reads TGTGCTAGTGTCCCGGACGGGGGCGCGGGGCAGCCCCAGCATTTT. Residues: CASVPDGGAGQPQHF.

This clone has a single count. The rearrangement links TRBV7-3 to TRBJ1-6; D uncertain. Germline CDR1 is SGHTA and CDR2 is FQGTGA. V was trimmed by 4 bases and J by 2 bases, leaving 12 bases between them. This CDR3 is built from 16 residues. CDR3 bases: TGTGCCAGCAGCTCACCTGGCCTGACCTATAATTCACCCCTCCACTTT. Translating it yields CASSSPGLTYNSPLHF.

This rearrangement joins TRBV12-5 to TRBJ1-5, with TRBD1 as a possible D gene (5 bases). This CDR3 has 12 amino acids. V lost 7 bases to trimming and J lost 7 bases, with 11 bases between them. CDR1 is LGHNT and CDR2 is FRNRAP in the germline V gene. The DNA for the CDR3 is TGTGCTAGTGCCAGGGAGGGGCAGCCCCAGCATTTT. Its protein is CASAREGQPQHF.

This clone was observed a handful of times. V gene TRBV5-1 combines with J gene TRBJ1-5; 9 bases fit TRBD1. This CDR3 has 14 residues. V was clipped by 3 bases and J by 4 bases; unmatched bases: 2. From germline, CDR1 is SGHRS and CDR2 YFSETQ. This CDR3 is CASSSQGANQPQHF. The CDR3 coding sequence is TGCGCCAGCAGCTCACAGGGGGCAAATCAGCCCCAGCATTTT.

J is TRBJ2-3 and V is TRBV28; D is unclear. Germline values: CDR1 MDHEN, CDR2 SYDVKM. The germline V and J ends were trimmed by 3 bases and 2 bases, with 15 bases remaining between them. This CDR3 has 16 amino acids. The CDR3 sequence is CASSFSSLDSTDTQYF. In DNA form, the CDR3 reads TGTGCCAGCAGTTTCTCGTCCTTGGATTCCACAGATACGCAGTATTTT.

J is TRBJ2-1 and V is TRBV28, with a weak D call TRBD1 (5 bases). In germline, CDR1 is MDHEN, CDR2 SYDVKM. The CDR3 has 17 amino acids. V dropped 5 bases and J dropped 0 bases, with 17 bases sitting between them. DNA of the CDR3: TGTGCCAGCAGTCTTCCAGGACATCCCAGCTCCTACAATGAGCAGTTCTTC. It translates to CASSLPGHPSSYNEQFF.

The CDR3 DNA is TGTGCCAGCAGCCAAAGAACAGATACGCAGTATTTT. Translating it yields CASSQRTDTQYF. The J gene is TRBJ2-3, the V gene TRBV3-1 (or the pseudogene TRBV3-2); the D is unclear. This CDR3 contains 12 residues. Trimming removed 2 bases from V and 3 bases from J, with 3 bases in between. Per germline, CDR1 LGHDT and CDR2 YNNKEL (reference sequence).

In regard to this clone: The sample has other DNA sequences that encode this CDR3 too. The rearrangement links TRBV6-5 to TRBJ2-2; 8 nucleotides match TRBD1. CDR1 is MNHEY and CDR2 is SVGAGI in the germline V gene. There are 14 residues in the CDR3. Trimming cost V 8 bases and J 4 bases; bases outside gene matches: 6. The CDR3 DNA sequence: TGTGCCAGCTCCCGGACAGGGAGCACCGGGGAGCTGTTTTTT. Translating it yields CASSRTGSTGELFF.

The chain recombines TRBV4-1 with TRBJ2-5; 12 bases are a match to TRBD1. This CDR3 has 17 amino acids. V lost 4 bases and J lost 5; bases outside the gene matches: 11. Per the germline V gene, CDR1 is MGHRA and CDR2 is YSYEKL. The CDR3 bases are TGCGCCAGCAGCCTATTTTGGGTGGGACAGGGGGCTGAGACCCAGTACTTC. Translation: CASSLFWVGQGAETQYF.

The rearrangement links TRBV19 to TRBJ2-5, with a weak D call TRBD2 (6 bases). CDR1 is LNHDA and CDR2 is SQIVND in the germline V gene (reference sequence). The CDR3 is made up of 13 amino acids. With 4 bases removed from V and 7 bases from J, the gap between germline ends came to 13 bases. CDR3 loop: CASSTGAPGTQYF. CDR3 DNA sequence: TGTGCCAGTAGTACGGGAGCCCCGGGGACCCAGTACTTC.

The genes are TRBV12-3 or TRBV12-4 and TRBJ1-2, with 7 positions matching TRBD1. This CDR3 comprises 13 residues. Trimming removed 3 bases from V and 6 bases from J; junction bases left unmatched: 4. This CDR3 reads CASSFRGSDGYTF. As DNA, the CDR3 is TGTGCCAGCAGTTTCAGGGGGTCTGATGGCTACACCTTC.

This clone came up a few times. The V gene is TRBV7-3, the J gene TRBJ2-3, with a tentative D call TRBD2 (6 bases). Per germline, CDR1 SGHTA and CDR2 FQGTGA. The CDR3 extends over 15 amino acids. The ends were cut back, 3 bases at V and 1 base at J, with 11 bases in the middle. The CDR3 nucleotides read TGTGCCAGCAGCTTGAAGGCTAGCGGCACAGATACGCAGTATTTT. Translation: CASSLKASGTDTQYF.

The V and J genes are TRBV2 and TRBJ1-4; no firm D call. CDR1 SNHLY and CDR2 FYNNEI come from the germline V gene. V was shortened by 6 bases and J by 3 bases, with 14 bases between the two germline ends. The CDR3 length is 15 residues. The CDR3 DNA reads TGTGCCAGCAGCGCCCGACCGGATTCTAATGAAAAACTGTTTTTT. It codes for CASSARPDSNEKLFF.

This chain joins TRBV23-1 and TRBJ1-4; D unresolved. TRBV23-1 is an ORF; its function is uncertain. Trimming left V 0 bases short and J 1 base short, with 9 bases between. The CDR3 is 16 amino acids. CDR3 sequence: CASSQSLRVTNEKLFF. The DNA for the CDR3 is TGCGCCAGCAGTCAATCCCTGAGGGTAACTAATGAAAAACTGTTTTTT.

The rearrangement uses TRBV7-8 and TRBJ1-1; D is possibly TRBD1 (5 bases). V lost 2 bases and J 4 bases, leaving 20 bases between the germline ends. Germline V gives CDR1 SGHVS, CDR2 FQNEAQ. This CDR3 is 17 amino acids long. The CDR3 spells CASSLFVGARGVTEAFF. The CDR3 DNA reads TGTGCCAGCAGCTTATTTGTAGGGGCGCGGGGTGTCACTGAAGCTTTCTTT.

In DNA form, the CDR3 reads TGTGCCAGCAGCTTGGCGGGAAAAGTCACTGAAGCTTTCTTT. Translated, it gives CASSLAGKVTEAFF. This chain uses TRBV5-4 with TRBJ1-1; D is unresolved. V was trimmed by 0 bases and J by 4 bases, leaving 10 bases between them. The length of the CDR3 is 14 residues. Germline CDR1 is SGHNT and CDR2 is YYREEE (reference sequence).

The rearrangement links TRBV9 to TRBJ1-2; 7 nucleotides align to TRBD1. CDR3 length equals 13 residues. Germline CDR1 reads SGDLS; CDR2 reads YYNGEE. The J segment lost 4 bases and the V segment lost 3 bases, leaving 3 bases of the junction unmatched. CDR3 loop: CASSERQGYGYTF. CDR3 bases: TGTGCCAGCAGCGAACGACAGGGCTATGGCTACACCTTC.

The rearrangement uses TRBV3-1 (or the pseudogene TRBV3-2) and TRBJ2-5; 10 nucleotides align to TRBD1. Germline V gene sequence: CDR1 LGHDT, CDR2 YNNKEL (reference sequence). The CDR3 consists of 14 residues. Trimming cost V 3 bases and J 5 bases; bases outside gene matches: 3. In DNA, the CDR3 is TGTGCCAGCAGCCAGGGACAGGGGAGGGAGACCCAGTACTTC. Translation: CASSQGQGRETQYF.

The chain is built from TRBV18 and TRBJ2-2; D not resolved. The CDR3 extends over 12 amino acids. Trimming cost V 3 bases and J 1 base, with 0 bases left between them. Germline loops: CDR1 KGHSH, CDR2 LQKENI. CDR3 nucleotides: TGTGCCAGCTCACCGAACACCGGGGAGCTGTTTTTT. Protein: CASSPNTGELFF. The entire variable domain, with the rest obtained from reference TRBV18 and TRBJ2-2, is as follows: NAGVMQNPRHLVRRRGQEARLRCSPMKGHSHVYWYRQLPEEGLKFMVYLQKENIIDESGMPKERFSAEFPKEGPSILRIQQVVRGDSAAYFCASSPNTGELFFGEGSRLTVL.

This clone was picked up a small number of times. This chain uses TRBV28 with TRBJ1-2; D is unclear. The V end lost 2 bases, the J end lost 8 bases, and 12 bases lay between the germline ends. This CDR3 is 13 amino acids long. Germline CDR1 is MDHEN and CDR2 is SYDVKM. The CDR3 sequence: CASSLPSALGYTF. CDR3 in DNA: TGTGCCAGCAGTTTACCCTCGGCTCTAGGCTACACCTTC.

The chain joins TRBV18 to TRBJ1-1; TRBD1 is a possible D gene (5 bases). Germline V gene lookup returns CDR1 KGHSH and CDR2 LQKENI. Trimming cost V 2 bases and J 4 bases, with 11 bases left between them. The CDR3 covers 14 residues. CDR3 protein: CASSPVRVGTEAFF. The CDR3 DNA reads as TGTGCCAGCTCACCAGTCAGGGTAGGCACTGAAGCTTTCTTT. The full variable domain, completed using reference TRBV18 and TRBJ1-1, is NAGVMQNPRHLVRRRGQEARLRCSPMKGHSHVYWYRQLPEEGLKFMVYLQKENIIDESGMPKERFSAEFPKEGPSILRIQQVVRGDSAAYFCASSPVRVGTEAFFGQGTRLTVV.

The V and J genes are TRBV6-1 and TRBJ2-7, with D possibly being TRBD2 (6 bases). This CDR3 is built from 16 residues. Germline V lookup: CDR1 MNHNS, CDR2 SASEGT. V dropped 2 bases and J dropped 5 bases, with 19 bases sitting between them. Here the CDR3 reads CASSEYRGKIRNEQYV. DNA for the CDR3: TGTGCCAGCAGTGAATATCGCGGGAAAATTCGGAACGAGCAGTACGTC.

The rearrangement joins TRBV19 to TRBJ1-1; possibly TRBD1 for D (6 bases). Per germline, CDR1 LNHDA and CDR2 SQIVND (reference sequence). The CDR3 is 15 amino acids. Trimming left V 5 bases short and J 4 bases short, with 17 bases between. In DNA, the CDR3 is TGTGCCAGTAGTGTCGGGACACCCTTCGGCACTGAAGCTTTCTTT. The encoded protein is CASSVGTPFGTEAFF.

This CDR3 reads CASSFGGKDTEAFF. The DNA of the CDR3 is TGTGCCAGCAGCTTTGGGGGCAAGGACACTGAAGCTTTCTTT. The chain links TRBV7-9 to TRBJ1-1, with D perhaps matching TRBD1 (6 bases). Germline CDR1 is SEHNR and CDR2 is FQNEAQ (reference sequence). V lost 3 bases and J 3 bases, leaving 11 bases between the germline ends. The CDR3 loop spans 14 amino acids.

This rearrangement joins TRBV6-1 to TRBJ2-5; TRBD2 might be the D (6 bases). Trimming removed 2 bases from V and 5 bases from J, with 9 bases in between. The CDR3 length is 13 residues. Germline V gene lookup returns CDR1 MNHNS and CDR2 SASEGT. The CDR3 coding sequence is TGTGCCAGCAGTGAATCTGGGAGGGAGACCCAGTACTTC. Its translation: CASSESGRETQYF.

The chain recombines TRBV5-6 with TRBJ1-5; D is uncertain. The CDR3 consists of 13 residues. Per germline, CDR1 SGHDT and CDR2 YYEEEE. The V and J ends lost 0 bases and 3 bases respectively, with 4 bases between them. The CDR3 region has the DNA TGTGCCAGCAGCTTGGGGGTCAATCAGCCCCAGCATTTT. Translated: CASSLGVNQPQHF.

The rearrangement joins TRBV19 to TRBJ1-2, with 9 bases that match TRBD1. V trimming: 7 bases; J trimming: 4 bases; junction bases outside the gene matches: 7. This CDR3 is 14 amino acids long. The germline gives CDR1 LNHDA, CDR2 SQIVND (reference sequence). The CDR3 loop is CASTGDREIYGYTF. The CDR3 region has the DNA TGTGCCAGTACCGGGGACAGGGAAATCTATGGCTACACCTTC.

The genes are TRBV6-5 and TRBJ1-5; 8 nucleotides agree with TRBD1. This CDR3 has 15 amino acids. CDR1 and CDR2 from the germline V gene are MNHEY and SVGAGI. The V and J ends lost 0 bases and 4 bases, in that order; junction bases with no gene match: 2. CDR3 bases: TGTGCCAGCAGTTACTCGTGGACAGGGAATCAGCCCCAGCATTTT. It translates to CASSYSWTGNQPQHF.

The chain uses TRBV9 and TRBJ1-2; unclear D gene. V dropped 4 bases and J dropped 8 bases, with 18 bases sitting between them. Germline V gene sequence: CDR1 SGDLS, CDR2 YYNGEE. The CDR3 spans 14 residues. CDR3 in DNA: TGTGCCAGCAGCTACGGCGACCCCTTAAGAGGCTACACCTTC. It specifies CASSYGDPLRGYTF.